The 25 T cell receptor beta chains reported below all come from one sample, sequenced in a study of T cell repertoires in cytomegalovirus infection. TCRdb re-called the reads with MiXCR, one entry per CDR3 protein. The sample consists of approximately 400,000 distinct CDR3 sequences, 31% of them appearing once. Sequencing used PBMCs. The source is a human donor in good health (CMV status not recorded). Some clones in this sample may be carry-over from other donors' samples.

The chain uses TRBV19 and TRBJ2-1; TRBD2 aligns across 7 bases. Losses at the gene ends were 5 bases for V and 9 bases for J; bases not matched to a gene: 13. The CDR3 is made up of 15 amino acids. Looked up from germline, CDR1 is LNHDA and CDR2 is SQIVND (reference sequence). CDR3 in DNA: TGTGCCAGTAGTTCATTATCAGCGGGGAAGGGTGAGCAGTTCTTC. This gives the protein CASSSLSAGKGEQFF.

This clonotype has at least ten counts. The chain uses TRBV4-1 and TRBJ1-1, with D hard to call. CDR3 size: 16 residues. CDR1 is MGHRA and CDR2 is YSYEKL in the germline V gene. The V and J ends lost 0 bases and 5 bases respectively, with 16 bases between them. CDR3 in amino acids: CASSQDEGLGRTEAFF. The CDR3, as DNA: TGCGCCAGCAGCCAAGATGAGGGTTTGGGGAGGACTGAAGCTTTCTTT.

This clonotype came up many times. The chain carries TRBV7-2 and TRBJ1-2; D remains unclear. The CDR3 runs to 14 residues. With 1 base removed from V and 14 bases from J, the gap between germline ends came to 20 bases. CDR1 is SGHTA, CDR2 FQGNSA, per germline. In DNA form, the CDR3 reads TGTGCCAGCAGCTTAGGTCGGCGATCTATGGCTAGGACCTTC. Translating gives CASSLGRRSMARTF.

This chain uses TRBV7-2 with TRBJ1-5; D call uncertain. V lost 1 base, J lost 0 bases, and 7 bases lay in between. The CDR3 contains 15 residues. CDR1 and CDR2 (germline): SGHTA, FQGNSA. The CDR3 here is CASSLVPNSNQPQHF. The DNA of the CDR3 is TGTGCCAGCAGCTTAGTTCCAAATAGCAATCAGCCCCAGCATTTT.

This chain links TRBV11-2 with TRBJ1-1; D possibly corresponds to TRBD1 (6 bases). The CDR3 has 15 amino acids. CDR1 and CDR2 from the germline V gene are SGHAT and FQNNGV. Trimming removed 4 bases at V and 5 bases at J, with 17 bases between. This CDR3 reads CASSSGGGGATEAFF. The CDR3 region has the DNA TGTGCCAGCAGCTCCGGGGGTGGGGGGGCGACTGAAGCTTTCTTT.

A few counts support this clonotype. The chain joins TRBV7-2 to TRBJ2-7; D possibly corresponds to TRBD2 (6 bases). Germline CDR1 SGHTA, CDR2 FQGNSA. This CDR3 is 14 amino acids long. The germline V and J ends were trimmed by 0 bases and 7 bases, with 13 bases remaining between them. The CDR3 loop reads CASSLAAGPGEQYF. The CDR3 nucleotides are TGTGCCAGCAGCTTAGCCGCGGGGCCGGGGGAGCAGTACTTC.

V and J are TRBV6-5 and TRBJ1-6, with unresolved D. The length of the CDR3 is 13 residues. The V gene lost 2 bases and the J gene lost 7 bases, with 6 bases spanning the gap. Per germline, CDR1 MNHEY and CDR2 SVGAGI. This CDR3 reads CASSYDGNSPLHF. CDR3 bases: TGTGCCAGCAGTTACGACGGGAATTCACCCCTCCACTTT.

This clonotype was seen a few times. V and J are TRBV7-9 and TRBJ2-1, with D possibly matching TRBD2 (5 bases). The CDR3 spans 13 residues. The V end was cut by 11 bases, the J end by 0 bases, with 11 bases between. Per germline, CDR1 SEHNR and CDR2 FQNEAQ (reference sequence). CDR3 loop: CAWGGSSYNEQFF. CDR3 DNA: TGTGCCTGGGGTGGGAGCTCCTACAATGAGCAGTTCTTC.

Note on this clonotype: As the CDR3 is not closed by the conserved phenylalanine or tryptophan, this likely results from a read error. CDR3 sequence: CASSLKGAEQYL. CDR3 nucleotide sequence: TGTGCCAGCAGCTTAAAGGGAGCCGAGCAGTACTTA. This chain connects TRBV7-9 to TRBJ2-7, with TRBD2 as a possible D gene (5 bases). Deletions cut 2 bases from V and 6 bases from J, with 8 bases between. The CDR3 is 12 residues long. Germline assignment: CDR1 SEHNR and CDR2 FQNEAQ (reference sequence).

The chain joins TRBV20-1 to TRBJ1-6; no clear D. The V end was cut by 5 bases, the J end by 9 bases, with 17 bases between. This CDR3 has 14 residues. The germline V gene encodes CDR1 DFQATT and CDR2 SNEGSKA (reference sequence). As DNA, the CDR3 is TGCAGTGCTCGGGTGGCAACCCTGTTTTCACCCCTCCACTTT. Translated: CSARVATLFSPLHF.

V usage is TRBV10-3 and J usage is TRBJ2-7, with 10 positions matching TRBD2. Germline values: CDR1 ENHRY, CDR2 SYGVKD. The CDR3 length is 16 residues. After removal of 0 bases from V and 2 bases from J, the junction contained 4 bases not matched to a gene. CDR3 DNA: TGTGCCATCAGTGAGTCCATACTAGCGGGGACCTACGAGCAGTACTTC. Translation gives CAISESILAGTYEQYF.

In its sample, this clonotype was seen a few times. This chain connects TRBV7-2 to TRBJ1-2; no reliable D call. Per germline, CDR1 SGHTA and CDR2 FQGNSA. Trimming took off 1 base at V and 8 bases at J, with 11 bases between the two ends. This CDR3 spans 13 amino acids. CDR3 coding DNA: TGTGCCAGCAGCTTAGAGTTTACTTGCGGCTACACCTTC. It codes for CASSLEFTCGYTF. The whole variable domain, filled in from reference TRBV7-2 and TRBJ1-2, reads GAGVSQSPSNKVTEKGKDVELRCDPISGHTALYWYRQSLGQGLEFLIYFQGNSAPDKSGLPSDRFSAERTGGSVSTLTIQRTQQEDSAVYLCASSLEFTCGYTFGSGTRLTVV.

This chain links TRBV19 with TRBJ1-5, with D uncertain. The CDR3 is 15 amino acids. The V and J ends lost 3 bases and 2 bases respectively, with 11 bases between them. Germline values: CDR1 LNHDA, CDR2 SQIVND (reference sequence). The DNA for the CDR3 is TGTGCCAGTAGTATCCCGGGGAGGGGCAATCAGCCCCAGCATTTT. Translating it yields CASSIPGRGNQPQHF.

About this clonotype itself: A much larger clone sits a single nucleotide away, making a read error possible. The J gene is TRBJ1-2, the V gene TRBV12-3 or TRBV12-4, with D possibly TRBD1 on 5 matching bases. There are 15 residues in the CDR3. Trimming took off 4 bases at V and 6 bases at J, with 18 bases between the two ends. The CDR3: CASSSEMWGINGYTF. CDR3 bases: TGTGCCAGCAGTTCGGAGATGTGGGGCATTAATGGCTACACCTTC.

The chain carries TRBV7-9 and TRBJ1-2; possible D gene TRBD1, 6 bases. The CDR3 is 13 residues long. The germline V and J ends were trimmed by 3 bases and 8 bases, with 13 bases remaining between them. Germline CDR1 is SEHNR and CDR2 is FQNEAQ (reference sequence). The CDR3 DNA sequence: TGTGCCAGCAGCTTGGAACAGGGAGGGGGCTACACCTTC. As protein: CASSLEQGGGYTF.

This clonotype was recorded many times. This sequence joins TRBV11-2 and TRBJ2-2, with 9 bases aligning to TRBD2. This CDR3 is 15 amino acids long. With V trimmed by 5 bases and J by 4 bases, 5 bases remained unmatched. CDR1 and CDR2 from the germline V gene are SGHAT and FQNNGV. The CDR3 here is CASSPLAGSTGELFF. The CDR3 nucleotides are TGTGCCAGCAGCCCCCTAGCGGGGTCCACCGGGGAGCTGTTTTTT. The whole variable domain, filled in from reference TRBV11-2 and TRBJ2-2, reads EAGVAQSPRYKIIEKRQSVAFWCNPISGHATLYWYQQILGQGPKLLIQFQNNGVVDDSQLPKDRFSAERLKGVDSTLKIQPAKLEDSAVYLCASSPLAGSTGELFFGEGSRLTVL.

This clonotype has just a few counts. This chain uses TRBV11-2 with TRBJ2-3, with 16 bases fitting TRBD2. The length of the CDR3 is 18 residues. CDR1 SGHAT and CDR2 FQNNGV come from the germline V gene. The V and J ends lost 4 bases and 2 bases, in that order; junction bases with no gene match: 6. CDR3 sequence (DNA): TGTGCCAGCAGCTCGGGACTAGCGGGGGGGTCGGTCACAGATACGCAGTATTTT. Its protein product is CASSSGLAGGSVTDTQYF.

The chain employs TRBV29-1 and TRBJ1-2; D ambiguous. There are 12 residues in the CDR3. The germline V and J ends were trimmed by 4 bases and 7 bases, with 13 bases remaining between them. CDR1 and CDR2 (germline): SQVTM, ANQGSEA. The CDR3 here is CSVATDGLGYTF. As DNA, the CDR3 is TGCAGCGTTGCCACAGACGGACTTGGCTACACCTTC.

The rearrangement links TRBV5-1 to TRBJ2-7; perhaps TRBD2 as D (6 bases). The V and J ends lost 3 bases and 0 bases respectively, with 22 bases between them. CDR1 is SGHRS, CDR2 YFSETQ, per germline. This CDR3 comprises 18 residues. The CDR3 coding sequence is TGCGCCAGCAGCTGGGGACTGAGTATAGGCCCGAGCTCCTACGAGCAGTACTTC. Encoded protein: CASSWGLSIGPSSYEQYF.

This clonotype was seen only a few times. The rearrangement links TRBV10-3 to TRBJ2-1; 7 bases are a match to TRBD2. This CDR3 region has 15 residues. Germline trimming cut 4 bases from V and 5 bases from J; bases unmatched to any gene: 8. The germline CDR1 and CDR2 sequences are ENHRY and SYGVKD. CDR3 loop: CAISGYLAVNNEQFF. CDR3 in DNA: TGTGCCATCAGTGGGTACCTAGCGGTAAACAATGAGCAGTTCTTC.

The chain combines TRBV6-2 or TRBV6-3 with TRBJ2-7; D is possibly TRBD2 (6 bases). The CDR3 is 12 residues long. Trimming took off 6 bases at V and 2 bases at J, with 8 bases between the two ends. The germline V gene encodes CDR1 MNHEY and CDR2 SVGEGT. The CDR3, as DNA: TGTGCCAGCAGCTGGACTACCTACGAGCAGTACTTC. Amino acids: CASSWTTYEQYF.

With respect to this clonotype: One end of the junction fails to match germline, which may point to a read error. The chain recombines TRBV6-6 with TRBJ1-3; D gene ambiguous. CDR3 length: 15 residues. From germline, CDR1 is MNHNY and CDR2 SVGAGI (reference sequence). CDR3 in DNA: TGTGCCAGAAGTTATCTGTCGAACTCTGGAAACACCATATATTTT. It is translated as CARSYLSNSGNTIYF.

This clonotype was counted a few times. This chain connects TRBV2 to TRBJ1-5; D is uncertain. This CDR3 is built from 14 residues. V shed 3 bases and J shed 2 bases, with 8 bases lying between them. CDR1 and CDR2 (germline): SNHLY, FYNNEI. CDR3 bases: TGTGCCAGCAGTGACGGGTCCGGCAATCAGCCCCAGCATTTT. Translating it yields CASSDGSGNQPQHF.

This chain uses TRBV5-1 with TRBJ2-3; no reliable D call. V was cut by 2 bases and J by 5 bases, with 3 bases left in between. The CDR3 consists of 11 residues. CDR1 and CDR2 (germline): SGHRS, YFSETQ. The CDR3 coding sequence is TGCGCCAGCAGCTTCAAAGATACGCAGTATTTT. As protein: CASSFKDTQYF.

Many counts were recorded for this clonotype. This rearrangement joins TRBV7-8 to TRBJ1-4; 9 nucleotides line up with TRBD1. Germline V gives CDR1 SGHVS, CDR2 FQNEAQ. CDR3 length: 16 residues. J was trimmed by 7 bases and V by 6 bases; bases with no gene match: 12. The CDR3 nucleotides read TGTGCCAGCAGTAACTACCGGGGGACAGGGTTTGAAAAACTGTTTTTT. Translating gives CASSNYRGTGFEKLFF. The complete variable domain, with remaining parts taken from reference TRBV7-8 and TRBJ1-4, reads GAGVSQSPRYKVAKRGQDVALRCDPISGHVSLFWYQQALGQGPEFLTYFQNEAQLDKSGLPSDRFFAERPEGSVSTLKIQRTQQEDSAVYLCASSNYRGTGFEKLFFGSGTQLSVL.